This T cell receptor beta chain was sequenced during a study of blood T cells in healthy people across ages. Overall study context: T cells yielded about one barcoded beta molecule per two cells through template switching. General study points: What prevented conclusive comparison of naive and antigen-experienced cells was that PBMCs were unsorted.

This clonotype came up a few times. Its antigen is currently unknown. A second about 7 to 11 cycle PCR used barcoded and J-beta primers. TCRdb recomputed calls from the 5' RACE reads with MiXCR, one row per CDR3 protein. The repertoire consists of roughly 1,500,000 distinct CDR3 sequences, with about 31% occurring once and the leading ten covering roughly 12%. PBMCs were isolated at a quantity of at least 7 million per sample. This TCR came from a woman between 25 and 40 years old in good health. The source material was blood.

The CDR3 loop is CSARGGDATNEKLFF. The CDR3 bases are TGCAGTGCTAGGGGAGGGGATGCAACTAATGAAAAACTGTTTTTT. V usage is TRBV20-1 and J usage is TRBJ1-4, with D perhaps matching TRBD1 (5 bases). Per germline, CDR1 DFQATT and CDR2 SNEGSKA (reference sequence). V was trimmed by 3 bases and J by 0 bases, leaving 11 bases between them. This CDR3 is built from 15 residues.